Only a few counts were recorded for the clone carrying this T cell receptor beta chain. PCR primers comprised 60 Vbeta and 13 Jbeta primers. Only in-frame clones appear in the TCRdb table, and some are missing; sequencing was by immunoSEQ multiplex PCR. This sample has approximately 190,000 clones, with over 60% found just once. These data are taken from a study of cytomegalovirus exposure and HLA in healthy donors. At collection, donors were nominally healthy, but unrecorded immune exposures were probable. The sequenced material came from PBMCs. The clonotype was recovered from a woman younger than 45 in good health and CMV-seropositive.

CDR3 amino acids: CASHPGNSYNSPLHF. CDR3 coding DNA: TGTGCCAGTCACCCAGGGAACTCCTATAATTCACCCCTCCACTTT. The V and J genes are TRBV6-6 and TRBJ1-6, with TRBD1 as a possible D gene (5 bases). Trimming pared 9 bases from V and 0 bases from J, leaving 12 bases between. There are 15 residues in the CDR3. From germline, CDR1 is MNHNY and CDR2 SVGAGI (reference sequence).